Included here is one TCR beta chain sequence, with context. This entry comes from a study of blood T cell repertoires in COVID-19. At the level of the study: The United States, Italy and Spain supplied acute and convalescent COVID-19 samples. PBMCs, B-cell-depleted T cells, or T cells provided the cDNA or gDNA that made up the material.

V shed 1 base and J 5 bases; nucleotides not matched to a gene: 6. The CDR3 loop spans 15 amino acids. Germline V lookup: CDR1 SGHNT, CDR2 YENEEA. Methods used by the authors: The authors estimated nucleated cell counts from reference gene primer amplification. The protocol was immunoSEQ multiplex PCR, while the TCRdb copy is restricted to in-frame clones and leaves out a portion. V, J and clone size derive from that table, while D and trimming were established from the DNA sequence. The repertoire holds about 100,000 clones, with about 85% as singletons. The sample taken for sequencing was peripheral blood. The sequence came from a woman in her seventies with active or convalescent COVID-19. V usage is TRBV11-3 and J usage is TRBJ2-3; 7 bases are shared with TRBD2. In nucleotides, the CDR3 is TGTGCCAGCAGCTTAGGCCTAGCGGTCAAAGATACGCAGTATTTT. Encoded protein: CASSLGLAVKDTQYF.